One TCR beta chain is described in this entry. This sample stems from a study of CD8+ T cells in alopecia areata. After isolation, RNA underwent reverse transcription to generate cDNA as the sequencing template. Assay: immunoSEQ multiplex PCR; the TCRdb copy retains only in-frame clones and omits some. Among around 170,000 clones, about half were seen once, and the ten largest hold over 9.5%. Treatment noted: oral pan-JAK inhibitor, 5-10 mg twice daily. Lesional scalp punch biopsies and peripheral blood came from alopecia areata patients. Sorting separated CD4+ and CD8+ T cells out of PBMCs. Germline CDR1 and CDR2: SEHNR and FQNEAQ (reference sequence). The V and J ends lost 4 bases and 1 base, in that order; junction bases with no gene match: 1. This CDR3 region has 14 residues.

This TCR came from a human donor with alopecia areata. The specimen comprised CD8+ T cells sorted from blood, sampled at roughly week 52, from a patient treated with tofacitinib. The rearrangement joins TRBV7-9 to TRBJ2-5; 9 bases map to TRBD1. CDR3 in amino acids: CASSWDRAQETQYF. As DNA, the CDR3 is TGTGCCAGCAGCTGGGACAGGGCCCAAGAGACCCAGTACTTC.